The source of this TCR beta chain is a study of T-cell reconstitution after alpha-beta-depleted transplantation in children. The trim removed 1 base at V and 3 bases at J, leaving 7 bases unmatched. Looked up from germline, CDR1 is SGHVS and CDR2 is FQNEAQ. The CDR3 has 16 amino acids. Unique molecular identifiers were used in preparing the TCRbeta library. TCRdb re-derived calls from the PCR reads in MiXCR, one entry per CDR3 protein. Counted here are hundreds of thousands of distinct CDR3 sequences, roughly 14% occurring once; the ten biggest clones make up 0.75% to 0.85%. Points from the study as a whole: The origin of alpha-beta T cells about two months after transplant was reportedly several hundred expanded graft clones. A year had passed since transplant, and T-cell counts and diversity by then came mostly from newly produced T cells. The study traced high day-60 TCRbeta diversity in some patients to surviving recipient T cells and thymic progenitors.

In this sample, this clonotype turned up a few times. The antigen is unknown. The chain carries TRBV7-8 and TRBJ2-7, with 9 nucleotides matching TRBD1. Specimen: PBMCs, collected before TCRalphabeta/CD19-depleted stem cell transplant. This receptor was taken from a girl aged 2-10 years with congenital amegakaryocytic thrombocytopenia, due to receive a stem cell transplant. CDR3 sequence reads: CASSLGRTGENYEQYF. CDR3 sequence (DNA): TGTGCCAGCAGCTTAGGCCGGACAGGGGAAAACTACGAGCAGTACTTC.